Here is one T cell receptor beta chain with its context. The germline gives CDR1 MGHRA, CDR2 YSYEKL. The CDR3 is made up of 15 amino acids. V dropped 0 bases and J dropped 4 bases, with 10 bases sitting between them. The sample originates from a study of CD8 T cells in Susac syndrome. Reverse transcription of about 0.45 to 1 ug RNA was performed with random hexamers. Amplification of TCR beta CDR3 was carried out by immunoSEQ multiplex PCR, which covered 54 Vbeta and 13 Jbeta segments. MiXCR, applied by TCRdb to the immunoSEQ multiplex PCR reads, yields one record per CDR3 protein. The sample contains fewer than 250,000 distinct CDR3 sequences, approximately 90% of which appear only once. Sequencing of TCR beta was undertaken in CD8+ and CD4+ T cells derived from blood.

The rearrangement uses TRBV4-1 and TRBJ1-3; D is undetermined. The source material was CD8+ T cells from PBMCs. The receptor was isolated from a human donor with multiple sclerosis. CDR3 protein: CASSQEDWWGNTIYF. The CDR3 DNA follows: TGCGCCAGCAGCCAAGAGGACTGGTGGGGAAACACCATATATTTT.